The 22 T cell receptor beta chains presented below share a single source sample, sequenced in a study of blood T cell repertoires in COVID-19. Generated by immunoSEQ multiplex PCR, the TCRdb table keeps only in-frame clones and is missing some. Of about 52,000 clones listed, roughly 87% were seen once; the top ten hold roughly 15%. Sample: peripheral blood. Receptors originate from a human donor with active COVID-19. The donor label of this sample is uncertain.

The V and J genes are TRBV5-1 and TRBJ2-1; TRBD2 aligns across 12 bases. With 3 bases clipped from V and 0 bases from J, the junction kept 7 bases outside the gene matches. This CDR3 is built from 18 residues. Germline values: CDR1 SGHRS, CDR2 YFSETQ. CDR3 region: CASSWGLAGQSSYNEQFF. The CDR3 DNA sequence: TGCGCCAGCAGCTGGGGACTAGCGGGTCAAAGCTCCTACAATGAGCAGTTCTTC.

CDR3 DNA: TGCGCCAGCAGCTTGGAGACAGGGGGCGTAGGTTCACCCCTCCACTTT. This gives the protein CASSLETGGVGSPLHF. The genes are TRBV5-1 and TRBJ1-6; 10 bases fit TRBD1. The CDR3 has 16 amino acids. The trim removed 0 bases at V and 9 bases at J, leaving 6 bases unmatched. Germline-derived CDR1 and CDR2 are SGHRS and YFSETQ. Looking up the rest from reference TRBV5-1 and TRBJ1-6 gives the full variable domain: KAGVTQTPRYLIKTRGQQVTLSCSPISGHRSVSWYQQTPGQGLQFLFEYFSETQRNKGNFPGRFSGRQFSNSRSEMNVSTLELGDSALYLCASSLETGGVGSPLHFGNGTRLTVT.

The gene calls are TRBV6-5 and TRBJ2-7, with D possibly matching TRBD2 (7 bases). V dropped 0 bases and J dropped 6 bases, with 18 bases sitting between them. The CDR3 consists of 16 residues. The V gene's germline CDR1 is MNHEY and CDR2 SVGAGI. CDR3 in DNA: TGTGCCAGCAGTTACTCGAGAGGGGGGGGATTTGGCGAGCAGTACTTC. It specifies CASSYSRGGGFGEQYF.

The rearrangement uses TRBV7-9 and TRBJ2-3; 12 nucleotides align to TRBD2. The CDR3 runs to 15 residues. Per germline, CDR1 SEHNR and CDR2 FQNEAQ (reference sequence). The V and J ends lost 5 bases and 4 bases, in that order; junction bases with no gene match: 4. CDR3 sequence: CASSQGTSGPDTQYF. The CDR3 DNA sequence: TGTGCCAGCAGCCAAGGGACTAGCGGGCCAGATACGCAGTATTTT.

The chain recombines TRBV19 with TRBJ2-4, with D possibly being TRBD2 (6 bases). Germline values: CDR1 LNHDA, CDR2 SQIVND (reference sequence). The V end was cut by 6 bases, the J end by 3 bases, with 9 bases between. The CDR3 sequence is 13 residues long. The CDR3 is CASRGGSKNIQYF. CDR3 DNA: TGTGCCAGTAGGGGGGGTAGCAAAAACATTCAGTACTTC.

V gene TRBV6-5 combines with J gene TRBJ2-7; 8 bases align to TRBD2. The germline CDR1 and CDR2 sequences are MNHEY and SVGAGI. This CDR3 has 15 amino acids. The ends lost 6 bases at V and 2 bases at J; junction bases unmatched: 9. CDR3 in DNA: TGTGCCAGCAGCTACGGGACTAGTGCTACCTACGAGCAGTACTTC. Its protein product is CASSYGTSATYEQYF.

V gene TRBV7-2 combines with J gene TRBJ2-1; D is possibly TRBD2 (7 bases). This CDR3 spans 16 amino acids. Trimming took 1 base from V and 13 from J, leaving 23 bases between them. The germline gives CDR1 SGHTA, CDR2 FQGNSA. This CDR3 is CASSLEFSGPPGEQFF. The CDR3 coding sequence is TGTGCCAGCAGCTTAGAATTTAGCGGGCCACCAGGGGAACAGTTCTTC.

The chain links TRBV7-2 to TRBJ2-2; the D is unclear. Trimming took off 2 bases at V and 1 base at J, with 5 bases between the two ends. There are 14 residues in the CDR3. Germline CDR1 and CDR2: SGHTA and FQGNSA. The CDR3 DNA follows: TGTGCCAGCAGCTTAATCAGGAACACCGGGGAGCTGTTTTTT. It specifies CASSLIRNTGELFF.

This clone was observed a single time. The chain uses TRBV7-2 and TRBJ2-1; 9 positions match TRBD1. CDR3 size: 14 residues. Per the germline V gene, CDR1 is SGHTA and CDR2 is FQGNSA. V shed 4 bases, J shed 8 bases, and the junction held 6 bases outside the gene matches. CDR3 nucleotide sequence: TGTGCCAGCAGCTCCACAGGGGGCATACATGAGCAGTTCTTC. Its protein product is CASSSTGGIHEQFF.

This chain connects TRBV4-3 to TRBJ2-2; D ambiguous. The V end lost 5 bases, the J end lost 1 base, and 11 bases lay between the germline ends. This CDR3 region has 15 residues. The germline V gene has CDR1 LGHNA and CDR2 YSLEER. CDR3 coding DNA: TGCGCCAGCAGCTCGCTTCACAGGAACACCGGGGAGCTGTTTTTT. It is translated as CASSSLHRNTGELFF.

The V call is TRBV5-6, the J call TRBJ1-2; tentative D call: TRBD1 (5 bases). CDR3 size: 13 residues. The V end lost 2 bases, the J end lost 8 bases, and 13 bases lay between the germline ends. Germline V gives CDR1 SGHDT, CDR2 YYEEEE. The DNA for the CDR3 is TGTGCCAGCAGCTTCGGCAGGGAGGTCGGCTACACCTTC. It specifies CASSFGREVGYTF.

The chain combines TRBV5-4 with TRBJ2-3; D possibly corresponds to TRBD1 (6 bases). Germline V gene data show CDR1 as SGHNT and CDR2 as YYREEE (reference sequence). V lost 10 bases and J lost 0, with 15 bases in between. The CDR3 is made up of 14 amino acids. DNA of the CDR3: TGTGCCGGGGCGAGGGGGTTCAGCACAGATACGCAGTATTTT. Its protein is CAGARGFSTDTQYF.

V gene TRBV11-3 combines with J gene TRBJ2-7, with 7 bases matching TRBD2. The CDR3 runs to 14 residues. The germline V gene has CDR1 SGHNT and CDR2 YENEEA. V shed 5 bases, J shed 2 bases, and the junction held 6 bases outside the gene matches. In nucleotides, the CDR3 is TGTGCCAGCAGCAAGATGGGAGGGGCCTACGAGCAGTACTTC. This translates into CASSKMGGAYEQYF.

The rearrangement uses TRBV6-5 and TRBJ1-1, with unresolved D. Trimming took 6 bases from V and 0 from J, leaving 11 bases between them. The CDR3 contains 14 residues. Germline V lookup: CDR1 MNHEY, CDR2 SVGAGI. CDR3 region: CASRARYMNTEAFF. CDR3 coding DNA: TGTGCCAGCAGGGCGCGGTACATGAACACTGAAGCTTTCTTT.

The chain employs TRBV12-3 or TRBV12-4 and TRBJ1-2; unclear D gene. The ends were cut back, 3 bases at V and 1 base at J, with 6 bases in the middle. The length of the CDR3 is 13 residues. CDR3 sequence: CASSFQDNYGYTF. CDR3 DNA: TGTGCCAGCAGTTTTCAGGATAACTATGGCTACACCTTC.

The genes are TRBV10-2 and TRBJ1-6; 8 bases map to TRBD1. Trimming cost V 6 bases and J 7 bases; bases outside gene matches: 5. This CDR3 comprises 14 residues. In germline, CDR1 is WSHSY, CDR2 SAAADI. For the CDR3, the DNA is TGCGCCAGCAGCGTGACAGGGGCCAATTCACCCCTCCACTTT. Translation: CASSVTGANSPLHF.

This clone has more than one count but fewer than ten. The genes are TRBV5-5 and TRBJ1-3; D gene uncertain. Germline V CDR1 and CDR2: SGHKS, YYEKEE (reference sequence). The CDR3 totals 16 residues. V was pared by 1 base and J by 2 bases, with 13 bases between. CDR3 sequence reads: CASSLNAPGAGNTIYF. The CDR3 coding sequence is TGTGCCAGCAGCTTGAACGCTCCCGGGGCTGGAAACACCATATATTTT.

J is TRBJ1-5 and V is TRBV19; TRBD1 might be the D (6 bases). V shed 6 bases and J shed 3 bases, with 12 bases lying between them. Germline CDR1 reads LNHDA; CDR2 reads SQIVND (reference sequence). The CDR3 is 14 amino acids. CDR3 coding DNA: TGTGCCAGTAGGGGGACATCCTACAATCAGCCCCAGCATTTT. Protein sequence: CASRGTSYNQPQHF.

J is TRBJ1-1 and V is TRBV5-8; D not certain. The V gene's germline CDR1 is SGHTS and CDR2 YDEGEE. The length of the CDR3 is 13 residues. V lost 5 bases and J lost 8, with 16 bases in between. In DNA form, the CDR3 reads TGTGCCAGCAGTTCAGTTCCAGGCCTAGAAGCTTTCTTT. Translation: CASSSVPGLEAFF.

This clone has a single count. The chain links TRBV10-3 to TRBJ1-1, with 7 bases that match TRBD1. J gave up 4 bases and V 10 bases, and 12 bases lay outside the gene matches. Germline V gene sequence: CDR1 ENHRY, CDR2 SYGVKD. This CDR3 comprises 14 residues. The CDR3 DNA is TGTGCCACCACGGGCACAGGGGCGCGCACTGAAGCTTTCTTT. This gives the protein CATTGTGARTEAFF.

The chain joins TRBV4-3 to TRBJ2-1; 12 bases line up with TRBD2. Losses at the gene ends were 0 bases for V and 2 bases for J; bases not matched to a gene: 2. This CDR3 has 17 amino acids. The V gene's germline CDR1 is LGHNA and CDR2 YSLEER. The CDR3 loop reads CASSQETSGGPYNEQFF. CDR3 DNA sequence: TGCGCCAGCAGCCAAGAGACTAGCGGGGGTCCCTACAATGAGCAGTTCTTC.

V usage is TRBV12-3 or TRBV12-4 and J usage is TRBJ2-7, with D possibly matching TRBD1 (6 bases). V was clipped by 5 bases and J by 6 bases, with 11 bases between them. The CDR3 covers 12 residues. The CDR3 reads CASSPQGFEQYF. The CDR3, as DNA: TGTGCCAGCAGTCCTCAGGGGTTCGAGCAGTACTTC.